Listed below are T cell receptor beta chains from one sample, sequenced in a study of blood T cell repertoires in COVID-19. Profiling relied on immunoSEQ multiplex PCR, and the TCRdb table lists in-frame clones only, not all of them. The data show tens of thousands of clones, 70% to 85% seen once. The sequencing sample was made of peripheral blood. The receptors come from a man aged 50 or older with COVID-19, enrolled during active disease. The CDR3 runs from the conserved cysteine through the conserved F or W. D genes are given only for firm matches. Expanded clones are given a class, and other clones once, few, many or no size at all.

clone size	D gene	V gene	CDR3 length	J gene	CDR3 protein	CDR3 DNA
NA	TRBD2	TRBV7-2	15	TRBJ2-7	CASSLNGGGTYEQYF	TGTGCCAGCAGCTTAAATGGCGGGGGGACTTACGAGCAGTACTTC
NA	NA	TRBV4-2	15	TRBJ1-6	CASSQGITEYSPLHF	TGTGCCAGCAGCCAAGGGATTACAGAGTATTCACCCCTCCACTTT
NA	NA	TRBV2	14	TRBJ1-6	CASSDRGADSPLHF	TGTGCCAGCAGTGACCGGGGGGCAGATTCACCCCTCCACTTT
NA	NA	TRBV19	15	TRBJ1-1	CASSPNRTPSTEAFF	TGTGCCAGTAGTCCAAACAGGACCCCGTCCACTGAAGCTTTCTTT
NA	NA	TRBV4-1	12	TRBJ2-1	CASSQPTDEQFF	TGCGCCAGCAGCCAACCAACGGATGAGCAGTTCTTC
medium-sized	TRBD1	TRBV15	16	TRBJ1-4	CATSQTSGGLGEKLFF	TGTGCCACCAGCCAAACATCAGGGGGATTAGGTGAAAAACTGTTTTTT
few	NA	TRBV4-2	17	TRBJ2-2	CASSQGLGTTDAGELFF	TGTGCCAGCAGCCAAGGGTTAGGTACGACTGACGCCGGGGAGCTGTTTTTT
NA	NA	TRBV3-1/TRBV3-2	15	TRBJ1-4	CASSPSITENEKLFF	TGTGCCAGCAGCCCTTCCATAACAGAGAATGAAAAACTGTTTTTT
NA	TRBD2	TRBV7-9	14	TRBJ2-3	CASRSGGAADTQYF	TGTGCCAGCAGGAGCGGGGGGGCCGCAGATACGCAGTATTTT
NA	NA	TRBV9	15	TRBJ1-2	CASSVGKGLSYGYTF	TGTGCCAGCAGCGTAGGAAAGGGGCTATCCTATGGCTACACCTTC
NA	TRBD1	TRBV19	15	TRBJ2-7	CASSAGTGETYEQYF	TGTGCCAGTAGTGCGGGGACAGGCGAAACCTACGAGCAGTACTTC
NA	TRBD1	TRBV6-5	14	TRBJ2-3	CASRTGQGSDTQYF	TGTGCCAGCAGAACCGGACAGGGGTCAGATACGCAGTATTTT
NA	NA	TRBV7-8	15	TRBJ1-3	CASSFSTGSGNTIYF	TGTGCCAGCAGCTTCTCAACAGGGTCTGGAAACACCATATATTTT
NA	NA	TRBV6-2/TRBV6-3	16	TRBJ2-5	CASSYPAGSLQETQYF	TGTGCCAGCAGTTACCCGGCAGGTTCTCTCCAAGAGACCCAGTACTTC
NA	NA	TRBV5-4	14	TRBJ1-1	CASSYYTGNTEAFF	TGTGCCAGCAGCTATTATACGGGTAACACTGAAGCTTTCTTT
few	TRBD1	TRBV7-2	15	TRBJ2-1	CASSLVGGPYNEQFF	TGTGCCAGCAGCTTGGTAGGGGGCCCCTACAATGAGCAGTTCTTC
once	NA	TRBV28	13	TRBJ1-2	CASSDTTKYGYTF	TGTGCCAGCAGTGATACAACAAAGTATGGCTACACCTTC
once	NA	TRBV5-6	13	TRBJ1-6	CASSRHPDSPLHF	TGTGCCAGCAGCAGACATCCCGATTCACCCCTCCACTTT
few	TRBD1	TRBV6-1	15	TRBJ1-1	CASSDRTGGGTEAFF	TGTGCCAGCAGTGATCGGACAGGGGGCGGAACTGAAGCTTTCTTT
NA	TRBD1	TRBV5-1	12	TRBJ1-1	CASSVDRVRAFF	TGCGCCAGCAGCGTAGACAGGGTGAGGGCTTTCTTT
few	NA	TRBV4-3	13	TRBJ1-1	CASSQARNTEAFF	TGCGCCAGCAGCCAAGCTAGGAACACTGAAGCTTTCTTT
NA	TRBD1	TRBV9	16	TRBJ1-3	CASSAYSGTAGNTIYF	TGTGCCAGCAGCGCCTATTCGGGGACAGCCGGAAACACCATATATTTT
NA	TRBD1	TRBV7-9	15	TRBJ2-2	CASSFRDRGAGELFF	TGTGCCAGCAGCTTCCGGGACAGGGGAGCCGGGGAGCTGTTTTTT
NA	TRBD2	TRBV3-1/TRBV3-2	20	TRBJ2-4	CASSQVTGTSGAPAKNIQYF	TGTGCCAGCAGCCAAGTTACCGGGACTAGCGGGGCCCCAGCCAAAAACATTCAGTACTTC
NA	NA	TRBV7-9	15	TRBJ2-1	CASSHREGGKNEQFF	TGTGCCAGCAGCCACCGGGAAGGGGGAAAGAATGAGCAGTTCTTC
NA	TRBD2	TRBV6-6	15	TRBJ2-3	CASSRLAGGLDTQYF	TGTGCCAGCAGCCGACTAGCGGGGGGCCTAGATACGCAGTATTTT
NA	NA	TRBV24-1	17	TRBJ2-3	CATSESGLRTSTDTQYF	TGTGCCACCAGTGAGTCCGGACTAAGGACAAGCACAGATACGCAGTATTTT
NA	NA	TRBV27	12	TRBJ1-5	CASSRSNQPQHF	TGTGCCAGCAGCCGTAGCAATCAGCCCCAGCATTTT
NA	TRBD1	TRBV7-3	17	TRBJ2-6	CASSSPGQFSGANVLTF	TGTGCCAGCAGCTCCCCGGGACAGTTCTCTGGGGCCAACGTCCTGACTTTC
NA	TRBD2	TRBV2	15	TRBJ2-5	CASTLTSGGAETQYF	TGTGCCAGCACCCTTACTAGCGGGGGGGCAGAGACCCAGTACTTC
NA	NA	TRBV7-4	13	TRBJ1-1	CASPPGRLTEAFF	TGTGCCAGCCCGCCGGGTAGGCTCACTGAAGCTTTCTTT
once	TRBD2	TRBV6-2/TRBV6-3	16	TRBJ2-1	CASSPTSGGAVNEQFF	TGTGCCAGCAGTCCAACTAGCGGGGGGGCAGTGAATGAGCAGTTCTTC
NA	TRBD1	TRBV19	15	TRBJ2-2	CASSRGQGGTGELFF	TGTGCCAGTAGTAGGGGACAGGGTGGCACCGGGGAGCTGTTTTTT
NA	NA	TRBV5-1	15	TRBJ1-2	CASSLGTGQVYGYTF	TGCGCCAGCAGCTTGGGGACGGGACAAGTTTATGGCTACACCTTC
NA	NA	TRBV30	14	TRBJ1-1	CAWKPGLKNTEAFF	TGTGCCTGGAAACCCGGACTTAAGAACACTGAAGCTTTCTTT
NA	TRBD1	TRBV19	15	TRBJ2-1	CASSITTGAYNEQFF	TGTGCCAGTAGTATCACTACAGGGGCCTACAATGAGCAGTTCTTC
NA	TRBD1	TRBV30	12	TRBJ1-1	CAWSVSRGPAFF	TGTGCCTGGAGTGTGTCAAGGGGGCCCGCTTTCTTT
once	NA	TRBV2	14	TRBJ2-7	CASSELNRVWEQYF	TGTGCCAGCAGTGAACTAAACAGAGTTTGGGAGCAGTACTTC
NA	NA	TRBV11-2	15	TRBJ1-1	CASSLQEGVYTEAFF	TGTGCCAGCAGCTTACAGGAGGGTGTCTACACTGAAGCTTTCTTT
NA	NA	TRBV7-9	13	TRBJ1-1	CASSPTAQGLAFF	TGTGCCAGCAGCCCTACCGCGCAGGGACTGGCTTTCTTT
NA	TRBD1	TRBV3-1/TRBV3-2	15	TRBJ1-1	CASSHFRDRNTEAFF	TGTGCCAGCAGCCATTTCCGGGACAGGAACACTGAAGCTTTCTTT
few	NA	TRBV5-1	15	TRBJ1-1	CASSSDGAGDTEAFF	TGCGCCAGCAGCTCTGACGGGGCAGGGGACACTGAAGCTTTCTTT
NA	NA	TRBV11-2	16	TRBJ1-1	CASSLDRRQMNTEAFF	TGTGCCAGCAGCTTAGATCGGCGACAGATGAACACTGAAGCTTTCTTT
NA	NA	TRBV29-1	16	TRBJ2-5	CSVRQVMGWSEETQYF	TGCAGCGTTCGGCAGGTGATGGGTTGGTCAGAAGAGACCCAGTACTTC
NA	NA	TRBV5-1	13	TRBJ2-7	CASSLTPSYEQYF	TGCGCCAGCAGCTTAACCCCGAGTTACGAGCAGTACTTC
few	TRBD1	TRBV4-1	16	TRBJ1-6	CASSQWGQGKNSPLHF	TGCGCCAGCAGCCAGTGGGGACAGGGAAAAAATTCACCCCTCCACTTT
NA	NA	TRBV24-1	14	TRBJ1-2	CATPNADRFYGYTF	TGTGCCACCCCTAATGCGGATAGATTCTATGGCTACACCTTC
NA	TRBD1	TRBV7-9	12	TRBJ1-1	CASSRQGSEAFF	TGTGCCAGCAGCCGACAGGGCTCTGAAGCTTTCTTT
NA	NA	TRBV19	15	TRBJ1-1	CASRSLYRGGTEAFF	TGTGCCAGTAGAAGTCTGTACCGGGGAGGCACTGAAGCTTTCTTT
NA	NA	TRBV6-6	15	TRBJ2-7	CASSSGRGIDYEQYF	TGTGCCAGCAGCTCGGGGAGGGGGATTGACTACGAGCAGTACTTC
NA	NA	TRBV5-1	17	TRBJ1-3	CASSLLTSGLSGNTIYF	TGCGCCAGCAGCTTGTTAACCTCGGGACTCTCTGGAAACACCATATATTTT
NA	TRBD2	TRBV18	14	TRBJ2-7	CASSPPGGPYEQYF	TGTGCCAGCTCACCGCCGGGGGGTCCCTACGAGCAGTACTTC
NA	TRBD2	TRBV10-3	14	TRBJ2-3	CAIRTGTSMDTQYF	TGTGCCATCAGGACGGGGACTAGCATGGATACGCAGTATTTT
NA	TRBD1	TRBV30	15	TRBJ1-2	CAWETDREVPYGYTF	TGTGCCTGGGAAACGGACAGGGAAGTCCCCTATGGCTACACCTTC
few	NA	TRBV3-1/TRBV3-2	17	TRBJ2-5	CASSPRRGGGNQETQYF	TGTGCCAGCAGCCCAAGGAGGGGGGGAGGCAACCAAGAGACCCAGTACTTC
NA	NA	TRBV6-1	15	TRBJ1-2	CASSEEDRDRYGYTF	TGTGCCAGCAGTGAAGAAGACAGAGACCGATATGGCTACACCTTC
NA	TRBD1	TRBV3-1/TRBV3-2	16	TRBJ1-4	CASSQRGTGTNEKLFF	TGTGCCAGCAGCCAACGTGGGACAGGAACTAATGAAAAACTGTTTTTT
NA	NA	TRBV6-5	15	TRBJ1-5	CASSSARVSNQPQHF	TGTGCCAGCAGTTCAGCTCGGGTTAGCAATCAGCCCCAGCATTTT